This T cell receptor beta chain emerged from a study of blood T cell repertoires in COVID-19. Overall study context: The cDNA or gDNA used as material had been derived from T cells, B-cell-depleted T cells, or PBMCs.

Some clones are missing from TCRdb's copy, which holds only in-frame ones; the method was immunoSEQ multiplex PCR. Seen here are about 62,000 clones, roughly 86% observed once, and the top ten hold more than 1%. The CDR3 runs to 14 residues. V lost 5 bases and J lost 5; bases outside the gene matches: 8. The V gene's germline CDR1 is MNHEY and CDR2 SVGAGI. The sample comprised peripheral blood. The clonotype originates from a man aged 70-80 years with acute or convalescent COVID-19. The gene calls are TRBV6-5 and TRBJ1-1; 7 bases align to TRBD1. Here the CDR3 reads CASSPRQGGTEAFF. CDR3 DNA: TGTGCCAGCAGTCCCAGACAGGGAGGAACTGAAGCTTTCTTT.